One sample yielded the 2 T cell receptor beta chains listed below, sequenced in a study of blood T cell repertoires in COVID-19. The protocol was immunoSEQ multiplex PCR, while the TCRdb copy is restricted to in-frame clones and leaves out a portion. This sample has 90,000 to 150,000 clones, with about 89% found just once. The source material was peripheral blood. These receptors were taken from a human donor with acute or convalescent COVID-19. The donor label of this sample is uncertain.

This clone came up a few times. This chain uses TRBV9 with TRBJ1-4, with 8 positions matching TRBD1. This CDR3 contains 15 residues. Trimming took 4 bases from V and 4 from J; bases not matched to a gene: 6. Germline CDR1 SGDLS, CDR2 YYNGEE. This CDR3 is CASSPRTGLNEKLFF. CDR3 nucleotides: TGTGCCAGCAGCCCTCGGACAGGGCTTAATGAAAAACTGTTTTTT.

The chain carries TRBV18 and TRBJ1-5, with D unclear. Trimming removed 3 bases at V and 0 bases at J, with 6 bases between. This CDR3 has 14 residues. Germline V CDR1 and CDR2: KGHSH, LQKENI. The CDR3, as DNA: TGTGCCAGCTCACCTCAGGATAGCAATCAGCCCCAGCATTTT. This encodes CASSPQDSNQPQHF.